This T cell receptor (beta chain) emerged from a study of CD8 T cells in ankylosing spondylitis. TCR beta libraries were made by quantitative 5'-RACE with molecular barcodes. TCRdb called the 5' RACE reads again in MiXCR, with one record for every CDR3 protein. The table lists under 30,000 distinct CDR3 sequences, roughly 13% of them singletons. J gave up 10 bases and V 3 bases, and 8 bases lay outside the gene matches. The CDR3 contains 15 residues. Germline values: CDR1 SGHTA, CDR2 FQGTGA. This clonotype originated in a male donor with ankylosing spondylitis or in good health (not recorded which). The sequenced material came from blood. This chain connects TRBV7-3 to TRBJ2-1, with 11 bases lining up with TRBD2. The DNA of the CDR3 is TGTGCCAGCAGCTTTAGGGGACTAGCGGATGGAGAGCAGTTCTTC. It specifies CASSFRGLADGEQFF.